This record looks at one T cell receptor beta chain sequence and its context. Its antigen is currently unknown. Produced via immunoSEQ multiplex PCR; TCRdb's table is partial and in-frame only. The table lists around 2.3 million clones, approximately 96% of them singletons. Looked up from germline, CDR1 is SGHAT and CDR2 is FQNNGV. V gave up 1 base and J gave up 6 bases, with 10 bases separating them. This CDR3 contains 14 residues. The data are from a study of shared clonotypes between healthy human individuals. In the study overall: A few men and a couple of women, aged 18 to 49, were donors. Study-wide findings and caveats: Sampling covered nothing but blood. Tissue TCR repertoires likely differ from those found in blood.

The receptor was derived from a man younger than 30 in good health. The material sequenced was naive CD4+ T cells sorted from blood. Subset specified: CD45RA+ positively selected. V and J are TRBV11-2 and TRBJ2-1, with D maybe TRBD2 (6 bases). The CDR3 DNA is TGTGCCAGCAGCTTAGGCGGGGCGTTCAATGAGCAGTTCTTC. This sequence encodes CASSLGGAFNEQFF. The full variable domain, with the rest looked up from reference TRBV11-2 and TRBJ2-1, is EAGVAQSPRYKIIEKRQSVAFWCNPISGHATLYWYQQILGQGPKLLIQFQNNGVVDDSQLPKDRFSAERLKGVDSTLKIQPAKLEDSAVYLCASSLGGAFNEQFFGPGTRLTVL.